This TCR beta chain was identified during a study of CD8 T cells in ankylosing spondylitis. Scientists made TCR beta libraries using quantitative 5'-RACE with molecular barcodes. TCRdb reprocessed the 5' RACE reads with MiXCR, giving one entry per CDR3 protein. Counted here are about 140,000 distinct CDR3 sequences, roughly 7.7% occurring once; the ten biggest clones make up roughly 8%. V was pared by 9 bases and J by 3 bases, with 14 bases between. Germline CDR1 is SGHNT and CDR2 is YYREEE (reference sequence). CDR3 length equals 13 residues. V and J are TRBV5-4 and TRBJ2-3; D is perhaps TRBD1 (7 bases). Sequenced material: synovial fluid, either unsorted or a sorted T cell fraction (not recorded which). The TCR originated in a male donor with ankylosing spondylitis. In DNA form, the CDR3 reads TGTGCCATCGGCCCAGGGGGGACAGATACGCAGTATTTT. This translates into CAIGPGGTDTQYF. The entire variable domain, with the rest obtained from reference TRBV5-4 and TRBJ2-3, is as follows: ETGVTQSPTHLIKTRGQQVTLRCSSQSGHNTVSWYQQALGQGPQFIFQYYREEENGRGNFPPRFSGLQFPNYSSELNVNALELDDSALYLCAIGPGGTDTQYFGPGTRLTVL.